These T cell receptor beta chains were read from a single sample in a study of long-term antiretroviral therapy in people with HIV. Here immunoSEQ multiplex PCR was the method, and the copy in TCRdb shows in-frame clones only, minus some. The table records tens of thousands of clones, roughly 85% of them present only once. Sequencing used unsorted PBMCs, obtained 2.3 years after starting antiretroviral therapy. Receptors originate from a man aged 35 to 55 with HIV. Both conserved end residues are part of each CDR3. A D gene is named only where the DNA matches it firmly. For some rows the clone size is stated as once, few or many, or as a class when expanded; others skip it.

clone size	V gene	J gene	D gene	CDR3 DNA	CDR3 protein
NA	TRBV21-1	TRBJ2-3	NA	TGTGCCAGCAGCAATAGGACAGGCGGCACAGATACGCAGTATTTT	CASSNRTGGTDTQYF
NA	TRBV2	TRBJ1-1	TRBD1	TGTGCCAGCAGTCGTGACAGGGGTGGTGAAGCTTTCTTT	CASSRDRGGEAFF
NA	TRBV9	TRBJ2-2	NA	TGTGCCAGCAGCGTAGCCATGGCGGGCACCGGGGAGCTGTTTTTT	CASSVAMAGTGELFF
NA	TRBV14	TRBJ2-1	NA	TGTGCCAGCAGACAGGGTGGCAGCTCCTACAATGAGCAGTTCTTC	CASRQGGSSYNEQFF
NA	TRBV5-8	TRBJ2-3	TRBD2	TGTGCCAGCAGCCGTCAAGCGGGAGGCACAGATACGCAGTATTTT	CASSRQAGGTDTQYF
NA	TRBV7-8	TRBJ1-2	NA	TGTGCCAGCAGCTTAAACAGGGACGAGGGCTATGGCTACACCTTC	CASSLNRDEGYGYTF
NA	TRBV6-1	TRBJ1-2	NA	TGTGCCAGCAGGGCTGACGGACACAGCTATGGCTACACCTTC	CASRADGHSYGYTF
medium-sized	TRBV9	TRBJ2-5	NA	TGTGCCAGCAGCGTATCGGGCAGTTACCAAGAGACCCAGTACTTC	CASSVSGSYQETQYF
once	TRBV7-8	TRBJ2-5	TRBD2	TGTGCCAGCAGCTTGCGGGAGGTCCAAGAGACCCAGTACTTC	CASSLREVQETQYF
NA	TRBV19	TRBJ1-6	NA	TGTGCCAGTAGTATTGATTGGCGAAAGTCGCCCCTCCACTTT	CASSIDWRKSPLHF
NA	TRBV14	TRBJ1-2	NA	TGTGCCAGCAGCCAACACCTTCTGGGTGGCTACACCTTC	CASSQHLLGGYTF
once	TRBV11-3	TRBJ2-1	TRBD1	TGTGCCAGCAGCTTTGAGGGACAGATCGGCTCCTACAATGAGCAGTTCTTC	CASSFEGQIGSYNEQFF
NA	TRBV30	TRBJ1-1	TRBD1	TGTGCCTGGAGTGTACAGGGGAGCACTGAAGCTTTCTTT	CAWSVQGSTEAFF
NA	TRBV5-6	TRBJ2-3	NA	TGTGCCAGCAGCCTTCGGGATACGCAGTATTTT	CASSLRDTQYF
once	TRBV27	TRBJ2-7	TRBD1	TGTGCCAGCAGTTTAGGGACAGGGGATAACGAGCAGTACTTC	CASSLGTGDNEQYF
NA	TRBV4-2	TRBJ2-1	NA	TGTGCCAGCAGCCACTTGCTCCCGGACAGTGGCAATGAGCAGTTCTTC	CASSHLLPDSGNEQFF
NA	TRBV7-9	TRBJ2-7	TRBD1	TGTGCCAGCAGCCTGGGGCAGGGGGCTTACGAGCAGTACTTC	CASSLGQGAYEQYF
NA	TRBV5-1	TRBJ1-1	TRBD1	TGCGCCAGCAGCTTGAGGACAGGTCACACTGAAGCTTTCTTT	CASSLRTGHTEAFF
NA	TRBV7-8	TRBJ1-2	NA	TGTGCCAGCAGCCGATCGACGGGGACGGATGGCTACACCTTC	CASSRSTGTDGYTF
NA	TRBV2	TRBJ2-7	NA	TGTGCCAGCAGTGACGATGGCAGAAACTACGAGCAGTACTTC	CASSDDGRNYEQYF
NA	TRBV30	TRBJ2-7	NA	TGTGCCTGGAGTGTACTATCCGGGGCCACGCAGCAGTACTTC	CAWSVLSGATQQYF
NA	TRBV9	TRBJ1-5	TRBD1	TGTGCCAGCAGCGCAGGGACAGCCTATCCACCCCAGCATTTT	CASSAGTAYPPQHF
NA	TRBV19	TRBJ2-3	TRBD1	TGTGCCAGTTCCTGGGACAGCCGCACAGATACGCAGTATTTT	CASSWDSRTDTQYF
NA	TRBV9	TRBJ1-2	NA	TGTGCCAGCAGCGTAGAGGTCACCACGGACTATGGCTACACCTTC	CASSVEVTTDYGYTF
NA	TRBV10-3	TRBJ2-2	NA	TGTGCCATCACCGGACAGTCCGGGGAGCTGTTTTTT	CAITGQSGELFF